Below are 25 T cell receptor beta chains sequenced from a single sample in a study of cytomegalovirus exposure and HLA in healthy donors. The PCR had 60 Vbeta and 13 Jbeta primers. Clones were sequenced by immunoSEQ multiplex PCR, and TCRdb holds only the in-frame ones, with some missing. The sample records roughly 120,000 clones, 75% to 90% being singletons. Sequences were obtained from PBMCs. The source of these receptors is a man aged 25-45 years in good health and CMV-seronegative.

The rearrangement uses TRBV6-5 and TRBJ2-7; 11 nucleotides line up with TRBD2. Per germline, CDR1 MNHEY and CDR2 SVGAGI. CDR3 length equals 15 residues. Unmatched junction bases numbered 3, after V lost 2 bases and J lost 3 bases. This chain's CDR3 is CASSYLAGGVYEQYF. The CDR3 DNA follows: TGTGCCAGCAGTTACCTAGCGGGAGGCGTCTACGAGCAGTACTTC.

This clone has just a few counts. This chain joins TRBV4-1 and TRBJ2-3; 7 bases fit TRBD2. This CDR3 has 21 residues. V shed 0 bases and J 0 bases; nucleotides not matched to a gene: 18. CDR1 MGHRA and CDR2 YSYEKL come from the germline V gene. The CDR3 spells CASSQDQTGAGRRGSTDTQYF. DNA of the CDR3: TGCGCCAGCAGCCAAGATCAGACGGGAGCGGGACGTCGGGGAAGCACAGATACGCAGTATTTT.

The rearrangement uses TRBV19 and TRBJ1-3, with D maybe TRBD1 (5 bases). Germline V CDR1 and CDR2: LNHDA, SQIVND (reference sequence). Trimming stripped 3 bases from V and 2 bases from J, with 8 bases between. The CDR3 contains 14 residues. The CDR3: CASSMNRPGNTIYF. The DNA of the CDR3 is TGTGCCAGTAGTATGAACAGGCCTGGAAACACCATATATTTT.

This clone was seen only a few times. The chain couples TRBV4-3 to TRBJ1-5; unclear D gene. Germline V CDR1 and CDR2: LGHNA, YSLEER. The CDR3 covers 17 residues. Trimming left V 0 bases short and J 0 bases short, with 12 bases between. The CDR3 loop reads CASSQDRTDVSNQPQHF. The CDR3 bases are TGCGCCAGCAGCCAAGATCGAACAGACGTTAGCAATCAGCCCCAGCATTTT.

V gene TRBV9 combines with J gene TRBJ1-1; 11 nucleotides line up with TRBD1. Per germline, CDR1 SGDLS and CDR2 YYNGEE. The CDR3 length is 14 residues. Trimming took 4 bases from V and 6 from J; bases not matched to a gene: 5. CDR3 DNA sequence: TGTGCCAGCAGCCCAAGGGACAGGGGGGCTGAAGCTTTCTTT. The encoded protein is CASSPRDRGAEAFF.

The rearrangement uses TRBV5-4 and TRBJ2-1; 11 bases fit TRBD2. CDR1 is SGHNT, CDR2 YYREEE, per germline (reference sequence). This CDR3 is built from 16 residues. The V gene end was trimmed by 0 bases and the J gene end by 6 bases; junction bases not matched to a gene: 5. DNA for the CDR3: TGTGCCAGCAGCTTGGAACGGCTAGCGGGGGGCAATGAGCAGTTCTTC. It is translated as CASSLERLAGGNEQFF.

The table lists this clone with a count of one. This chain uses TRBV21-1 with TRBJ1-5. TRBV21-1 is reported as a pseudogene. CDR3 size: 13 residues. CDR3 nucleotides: TGTGCCAGCAGCAAAGGAGCCAATCAGCCCCAGCATTTT. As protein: CASSKGANQPQHF.

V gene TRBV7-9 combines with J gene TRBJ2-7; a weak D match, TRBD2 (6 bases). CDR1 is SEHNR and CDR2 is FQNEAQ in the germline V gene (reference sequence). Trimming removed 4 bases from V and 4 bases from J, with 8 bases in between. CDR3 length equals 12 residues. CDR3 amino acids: CASSSDYYEQYF. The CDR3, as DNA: TGTGCCAGCAGCTCGGACTATTACGAGCAGTACTTC.

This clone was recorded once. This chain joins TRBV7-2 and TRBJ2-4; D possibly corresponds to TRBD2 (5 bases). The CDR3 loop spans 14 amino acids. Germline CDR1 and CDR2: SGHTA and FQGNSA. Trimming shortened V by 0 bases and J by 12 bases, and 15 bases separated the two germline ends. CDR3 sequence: CASSLADEGTTQYF. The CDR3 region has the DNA TGTGCCAGCAGCTTAGCGGACGAGGGCACTACTCAGTACTTC.

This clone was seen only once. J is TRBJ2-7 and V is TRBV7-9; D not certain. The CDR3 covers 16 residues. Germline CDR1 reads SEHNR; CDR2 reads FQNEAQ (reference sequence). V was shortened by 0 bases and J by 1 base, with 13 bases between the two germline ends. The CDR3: CASSLALNDGSYEQYF. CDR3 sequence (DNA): TGTGCCAGCAGCTTAGCGCTTAATGACGGGTCCTACGAGCAGTACTTC.

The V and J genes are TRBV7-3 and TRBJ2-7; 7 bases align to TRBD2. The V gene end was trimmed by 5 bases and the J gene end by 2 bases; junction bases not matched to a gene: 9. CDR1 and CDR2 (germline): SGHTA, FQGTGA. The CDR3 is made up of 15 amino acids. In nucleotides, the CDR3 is TGTGCCAGCAGCGAAGGGACGGGAGGTGCCTACGAGCAGTACTTC. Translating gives CASSEGTGGAYEQYF.

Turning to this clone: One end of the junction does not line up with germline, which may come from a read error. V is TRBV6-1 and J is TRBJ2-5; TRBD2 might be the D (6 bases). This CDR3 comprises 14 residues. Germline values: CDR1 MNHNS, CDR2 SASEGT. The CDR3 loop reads CASTLASRQGTQYF. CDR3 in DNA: TGTGCCAGCACACTAGCATCTAGACAAGGGACCCAGTACTTC.

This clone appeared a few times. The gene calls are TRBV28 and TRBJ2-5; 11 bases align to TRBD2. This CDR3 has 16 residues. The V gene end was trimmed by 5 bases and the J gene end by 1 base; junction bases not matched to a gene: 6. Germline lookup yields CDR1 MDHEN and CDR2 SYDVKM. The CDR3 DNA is TGTGCCAGCAGTGTGCCCGGGACTAGCGGCCAAGAGACCCAGTACTTC. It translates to CASSVPGTSGQETQYF.

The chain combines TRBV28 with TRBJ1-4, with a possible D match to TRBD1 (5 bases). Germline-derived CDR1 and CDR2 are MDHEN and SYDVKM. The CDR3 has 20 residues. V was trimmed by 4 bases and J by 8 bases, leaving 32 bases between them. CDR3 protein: CASSYYPDSFRLTRREKLFF. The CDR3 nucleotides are TGTGCCAGCAGTTATTACCCTGACAGTTTCCGCCTCACCCGGCGGGAAAAACTGTTTTTT.

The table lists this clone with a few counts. This CDR3 reads CASSLSTPNTEAFF. The CDR3 DNA reads as TGTGCCAGCAGCTTATCAACACCGAACACTGAAGCTTTCTTT. V is TRBV5-5 and J is TRBJ1-1; D is ambiguous. The CDR3 extends over 14 amino acids. V dropped 2 bases and J dropped 1 base, with 9 bases sitting between them. CDR1 SGHKS and CDR2 YYEKEE come from the germline V gene (reference sequence). Full variable domain (rest looked up from reference TRBV5-5 and TRBJ1-1): DAGVTQSPTHLIKTRGQQVTLRCSPISGHKSVSWYQQVLGQGPQFIFQYYEKEERGRGNFPDRFSARQFPNYSSELNVNALLLGDSALYLCASSLSTPNTEAFFGQGTRLTVV.

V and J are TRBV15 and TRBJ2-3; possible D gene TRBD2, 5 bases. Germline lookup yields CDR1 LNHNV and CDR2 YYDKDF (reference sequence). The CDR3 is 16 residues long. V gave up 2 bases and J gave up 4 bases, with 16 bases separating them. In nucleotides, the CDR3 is TGTGCCACCAGCAGAACACAGATAATAGCGCCAGATACGCAGTATTTT. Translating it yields CATSRTQIIAPDTQYF.

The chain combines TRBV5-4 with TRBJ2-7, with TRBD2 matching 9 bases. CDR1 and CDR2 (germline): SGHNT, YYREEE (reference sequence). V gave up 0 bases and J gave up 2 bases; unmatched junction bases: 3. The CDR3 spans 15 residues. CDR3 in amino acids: CASSLDLAGPYEQYF. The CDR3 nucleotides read TGTGCCAGCAGCTTGGATCTAGCGGGGCCCTACGAGCAGTACTTC.

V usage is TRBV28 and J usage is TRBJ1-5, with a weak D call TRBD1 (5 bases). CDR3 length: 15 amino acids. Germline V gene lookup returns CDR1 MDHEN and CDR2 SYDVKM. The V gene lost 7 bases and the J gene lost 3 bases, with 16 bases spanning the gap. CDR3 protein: CASMGGGRPNQPQHF. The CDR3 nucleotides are TGTGCCAGCATGGGGGGGGGAAGGCCCAATCAGCCCCAGCATTTT.

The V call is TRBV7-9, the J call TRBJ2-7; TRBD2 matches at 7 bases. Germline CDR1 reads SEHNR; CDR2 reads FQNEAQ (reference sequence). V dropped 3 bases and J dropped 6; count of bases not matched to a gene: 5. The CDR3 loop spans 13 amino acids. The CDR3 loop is CASSFWGGSEQYF. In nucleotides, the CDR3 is TGTGCCAGCAGCTTTTGGGGGGGGTCCGAGCAGTACTTC.

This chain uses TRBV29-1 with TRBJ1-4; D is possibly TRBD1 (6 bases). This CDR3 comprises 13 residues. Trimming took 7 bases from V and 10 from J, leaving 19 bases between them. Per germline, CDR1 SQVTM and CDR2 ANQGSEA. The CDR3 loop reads CSAAGDHLGKLFF. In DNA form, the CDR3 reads TGCAGCGCCGCAGGGGATCACTTGGGAAAACTGTTTTTT.

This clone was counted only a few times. The CDR3 loop is CASGSTGTGGYGTEAFF. CDR3 nucleotides: TGTGCCAGTGGGAGCACCGGGACAGGGGGATATGGTACTGAAGCTTTCTTT. The chain combines TRBV19 with TRBJ1-1, with 11 bases matching TRBD1. Germline lookup yields CDR1 LNHDA and CDR2 SQIVND (reference sequence). V was pared by 8 bases and J by 5 bases, with 16 bases of the junction left unmatched. CDR3 length equals 17 residues.

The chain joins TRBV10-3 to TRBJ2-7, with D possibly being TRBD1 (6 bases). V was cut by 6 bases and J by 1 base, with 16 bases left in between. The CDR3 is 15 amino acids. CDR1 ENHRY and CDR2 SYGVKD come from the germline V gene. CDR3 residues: CAIRATTTGSYEQYF. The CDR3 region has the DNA TGTGCCATCAGAGCTACTACAACAGGGTCCTACGAGCAGTACTTC.

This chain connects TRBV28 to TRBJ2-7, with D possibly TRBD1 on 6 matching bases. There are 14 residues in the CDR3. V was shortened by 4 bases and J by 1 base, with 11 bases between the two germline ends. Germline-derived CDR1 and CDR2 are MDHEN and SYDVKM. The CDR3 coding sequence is TGTGCCAGCAGTTATCGGGACACTTCCTACGAGCAGTACTTC. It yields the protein CASSYRDTSYEQYF.

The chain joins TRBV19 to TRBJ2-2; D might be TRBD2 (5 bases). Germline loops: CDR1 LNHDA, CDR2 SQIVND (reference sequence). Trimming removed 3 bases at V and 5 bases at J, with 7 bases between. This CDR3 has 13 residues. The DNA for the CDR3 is TGTGCCAGTAGTATCGGGGAGACCGGGGAGCTGTTTTTT. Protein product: CASSIGETGELFF.

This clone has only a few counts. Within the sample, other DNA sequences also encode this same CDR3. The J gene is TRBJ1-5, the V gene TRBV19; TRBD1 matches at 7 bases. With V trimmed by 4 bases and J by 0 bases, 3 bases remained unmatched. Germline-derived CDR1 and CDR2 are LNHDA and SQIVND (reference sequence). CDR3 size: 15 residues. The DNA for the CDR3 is TGTGCCAGTAGTACACAGGGGTATAGCAATCAGCCCCAGCATTTT. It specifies CASSTQGYSNQPQHF.